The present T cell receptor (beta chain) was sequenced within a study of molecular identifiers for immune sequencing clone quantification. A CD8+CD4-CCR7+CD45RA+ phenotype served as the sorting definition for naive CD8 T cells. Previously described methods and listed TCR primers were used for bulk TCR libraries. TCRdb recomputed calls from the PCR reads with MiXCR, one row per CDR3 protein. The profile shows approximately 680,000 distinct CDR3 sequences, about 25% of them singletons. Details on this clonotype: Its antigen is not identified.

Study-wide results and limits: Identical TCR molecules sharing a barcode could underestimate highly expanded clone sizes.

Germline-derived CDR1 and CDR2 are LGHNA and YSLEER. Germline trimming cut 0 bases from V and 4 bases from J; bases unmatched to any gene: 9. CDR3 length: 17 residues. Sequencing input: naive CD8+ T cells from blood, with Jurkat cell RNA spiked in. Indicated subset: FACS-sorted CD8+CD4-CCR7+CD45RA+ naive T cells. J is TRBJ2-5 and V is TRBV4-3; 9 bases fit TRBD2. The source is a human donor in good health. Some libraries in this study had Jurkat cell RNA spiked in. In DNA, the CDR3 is TGCGCCAGCAGCCAAGATTGGTTTGGCGGGGGGGGAGAGACCCAGTACTTC. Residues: CASSQDWFGGGGETQYF.